These 18 T cell receptor beta chains originate from one sample sequenced in a study of PD-1 blockade in mismatch repair-deficient tumors. TCRdb's copy holds only in-frame clones and misses some; the assay was immunoSEQ multiplex PCR. The repertoire has around 100,000 clones, about four fifths of them found once; the top ten carry around 6.5%. This material consisted of peripheral blood, taken 30 to 36 weeks after starting pembrolizumab. The receptors were sampled from an adult with mismatch repair-deficient cancer.

This clone was counted a few times. The rearrangement uses TRBV5-1 and TRBJ2-3, with TRBD2 matching 12 bases. V lost 2 bases and J lost 4; bases outside the gene matches: 2. CDR1 and CDR2 from the germline V gene are SGHRS and YFSETQ. This CDR3 contains 15 residues. CDR3 sequence reads: CASSFGLAGSDTQYF. CDR3 coding DNA: TGCGCCAGCAGCTTCGGACTAGCGGGGTCAGATACGCAGTATTTT.

This chain's CDR3 is CATDEQGVGNTIYF. The DNA for the CDR3 is TGTGCCACCGACGAACAGGGGGTGGGAAACACCATATATTTT. The gene calls are TRBV7-2 and TRBJ1-3; 8 nucleotides line up with TRBD1. V was pared by 10 bases and J by 4 bases, with 9 bases of the junction left unmatched. Germline CDR1 is SGHTA and CDR2 is FQGNSA. The CDR3 spans 14 residues.

V gene TRBV18 combines with J gene TRBJ1-2; a possible D gene is TRBD1 (5 bases). Germline CDR1 reads KGHSH; CDR2 reads LQKENI. V shed 3 bases and J shed 5 bases, with 16 bases lying between them. The CDR3 extends over 15 amino acids. In nucleotides, the CDR3 is TGTGCCAGCTCACCCCTCCCGGGACCCGATTATGGCTACACCTTC. Encoded protein: CASSPLPGPDYGYTF.

The gene calls are TRBV6-6 and TRBJ2-3; D ambiguous. The V end was cut by 4 bases, the J end by 1 base, with 15 bases between. Germline CDR1 MNHNY, CDR2 SVGAGI (reference sequence). The CDR3 has 16 residues. CDR3 in amino acids: CASSSLTSPGTDTQYF. Written as DNA, the CDR3 is TGTGCCAGCAGTTCTCTGACTTCCCCCGGCACAGATACGCAGTATTTT.

This chain joins TRBV5-8 and TRBJ2-3; possible D gene TRBD1, 5 bases. The V gene lost 2 bases and the J gene lost 4 bases, with 11 bases spanning the gap. The length of the CDR3 is 14 residues. Germline V CDR1 and CDR2: SGHTS, YDEGEE. In nucleotides, the CDR3 is TGTGCCAGCAGCTTTGACAGCCCCCCAGATACGCAGTATTTT. This gives the protein CASSFDSPPDTQYF.

V gene TRBV28 combines with J gene TRBJ1-2, with D uncertain. Germline CDR1 MDHEN, CDR2 SYDVKM. V shed 3 bases and J shed 2 bases, with 7 bases lying between them. The CDR3 runs to 13 residues. In nucleotides, the CDR3 is TGTGCCAGCAGTTTTGGCAGAAACTATGGCTACACCTTC. It is translated as CASSFGRNYGYTF.

This chain connects TRBV9 to TRBJ2-1; TRBD1 matches at 9 bases. J was trimmed by 2 bases and V by 3 bases; bases with no gene match: 3. This CDR3 region has 15 residues. Germline V CDR1 and CDR2: SGDLS, YYNGEE. The CDR3 sequence: CASSAGQGTYNEQFF. The CDR3 DNA reads TGTGCCAGCAGCGCCGGACAGGGGACCTACAATGAGCAGTTCTTC.

This chain joins TRBV19 and TRBJ1-3; D ambiguous. This CDR3 is built from 13 residues. CDR1 LNHDA and CDR2 SQIVND come from the germline V gene (reference sequence). Trimming took 7 bases from V and 0 from J, leaving 7 bases between them. CDR3 in DNA: TGTGCCAGTACACAGACCTCTGGAAACACCATATATTTT. Translation: CASTQTSGNTIYF.

In regard to this clone: The CDR3 carries no conserved terminal phenylalanine or tryptophan, so it likely arises from a read error. The genes are TRBV6-4 and TRBJ1-1; no reliable D call. The CDR3 has 13 residues. V gave up 2 bases and J gave up 5 bases, with 9 bases separating them. The V gene's germline CDR1 is MRHNA and CDR2 SNTAGT. For the CDR3, the DNA is TGTGCCAGCAGTGACGGTCCTCTTACTGAAGCTTTCCTT. Protein product: CASSDGPLTEAFL.

This chain's CDR3 is CAWNQAGAHNEQFF. CDR3 nucleotides: TGTGCCTGGAACCAAGCGGGAGCTCACAATGAGCAGTTCTTC. This chain links TRBV30 with TRBJ2-1; 8 bases line up with TRBD2. Germline CDR1 GTSNPN, CDR2 SVGIG (reference sequence). This CDR3 spans 14 amino acids. After removal of 4 bases from V and 5 bases from J, the junction contained 7 bases not matched to a gene. Based on the CDR3 plus reference TRBV30 and TRBJ2-1, the full variable domain is SQTIHQWPATLVQPVGSPLSLECTVEGTSNPNLYWYRQAAGRGLQLLFYSVGIGQISSEVPQNLSASRPQDRQFILSSKKLLLSDSGFYLCAWNQAGAHNEQFFGPGTRLTVL.

V usage is TRBV6-5 and J usage is TRBJ1-1; unclear D gene. CDR3 size: 13 residues. Per germline, CDR1 MNHEY and CDR2 SVGAGI. The V and J ends lost 0 bases and 4 bases respectively, with 6 bases between them. CDR3 in amino acids: CASSYSPSTEAFF. The CDR3 DNA reads TGTGCCAGCAGTTACTCACCCAGCACTGAAGCTTTCTTT.

The gene calls are TRBV28 and TRBJ1-4; D is possibly TRBD1 (6 bases). The CDR3 length is 12 residues. The V gene lost 6 bases and the J gene lost 8 bases, with 10 bases spanning the gap. Germline CDR1 reads MDHEN; CDR2 reads SYDVKM. The CDR3 reads CASRQGREKLFF. As DNA, the CDR3 is TGTGCCAGCAGACAGGGACGGGAAAAACTGTTTTTT.

This sequence joins TRBV18 and TRBJ2-7; the D gene is possibly TRBD2 (6 bases). The V end was cut by 6 bases, the J end by 2 bases, with 14 bases between. The CDR3 consists of 14 residues. Germline-derived CDR1 and CDR2 are KGHSH and LQKENI. The chain's CDR3 is CASSPGTRAYEQYF. The CDR3 DNA sequence: TGTGCCAGCTCTCCCGGGACTCGAGCCTACGAGCAGTACTTC.

The chain is built from TRBV4-3 and TRBJ1-1; a weak D match, TRBD1 (6 bases). Germline V gene lookup returns CDR1 LGHNA and CDR2 YSLEER. The length of the CDR3 is 15 residues. V was shortened by 4 bases and J by 3 bases, with 15 bases between the two germline ends. In nucleotides, the CDR3 is TGCGCCAGCAGCCTTGGCCTTAACAGGGACACTGAAGCTTTCTTT. Its translation is CASSLGLNRDTEAFF.

V and J are TRBV6-1 and TRBJ2-5; D call uncertain. The germline V and J ends were trimmed by 1 base and 3 bases, with 12 bases remaining between them. Germline CDR1 is MNHNS and CDR2 is SASEGT. CDR3 length equals 15 residues. The CDR3, as DNA: TGTGCCAGCAGTGAAGACGGCATCGAAAAAGAGACCCAGTACTTC. Its protein is CASSEDGIEKETQYF.

The gene calls are TRBV7-9 and TRBJ1-2; a possible D gene is TRBD1 (6 bases). The CDR3 totals 12 residues. Between the trimmed V and J ends, which lost 1 base and 7 bases, there was a span of 7 bases. CDR1 and CDR2 from the germline V gene are SEHNR and FQNEAQ (reference sequence). CDR3 sequence reads: CASSLGGPGYTF. The CDR3 DNA is TGTGCCAGCAGCTTAGGGGGGCCTGGCTACACCTTC.

The chain links TRBV6-1 to TRBJ1-5, with TRBD1 as a possible D gene (5 bases). V lost 0 bases and J 0 bases, leaving 6 bases between the germline ends. Germline loops: CDR1 MNHNS, CDR2 SASEGT. This CDR3 has 15 amino acids. As DNA, the CDR3 is TGTGCCAGCAGTGAAGCGGGGCTTAGCAATCAGCCCCAGCATTTT. Protein sequence: CASSEAGLSNQPQHF.

This clone was seen a handful of times. The chain employs TRBV7-9 and TRBJ1-1, with D maybe TRBD1 (5 bases). The germline V and J ends were trimmed by 1 base and 8 bases, with 20 bases remaining between them. The CDR3 contains 16 residues. CDR1 and CDR2 from the germline V gene are SEHNR and FQNEAQ (reference sequence). The CDR3 DNA is TGTGCCAGCAGCTTAGGGGGGATGGGGGTCAAAAGCGAAGCTTTCTTT. It yields the protein CASSLGGMGVKSEAFF.